Shown below are 25 T cell receptor beta chains from a single sample sequenced in a study of blood T cells in healthy people across ages. Then a second PCR, running about 6 to 12 cycles, was carried out with a sample-barcoded 5' primer and a J-beta primer mix. TCRdb reprocessed the 5' RACE reads with MiXCR, giving one entry per CDR3 protein. The data contain some 940,000 distinct CDR3 sequences, approximately 32% of them singletons. These data were also reused for a study on T cells of mothers and their children.

The sample comprised blood. These receptors originate from a woman aged 40 to 50 in good health.

Of note for this clonotype: One end of the junction fails to match germline, which may point to a read error. The chain recombines TRBV5-1 with TRBJ1-5; D is perhaps TRBD1 (6 bases). The germline CDR1 and CDR2 sequences are SGHRS and YFSETQ. This CDR3 spans 15 amino acids. The CDR3 region is CAGSLEGGSNQPQHF. CDR3 DNA: TGCGCCGGCAGCTTGGAAGGGGGGAGCAATCAGCCCCAGCATTTT.

This clonotype was seen a few times. J is TRBJ2-6 and V is TRBV7-9; D might be TRBD1 (7 bases). CDR1 and CDR2 from the germline V gene are SEHNR and FQNEAQ (reference sequence). Deletions cut 5 bases from V and 0 bases from J, with 17 bases between. The CDR3 is made up of 18 amino acids. CDR3 DNA: TGTGCCAGCAGCGCCAACAGGGGACTGAGCTCTGGGGCCAACGTCCTGACTTTC. It translates to CASSANRGLSSGANVLTF.

This clonotype was seen a handful of times. The V call is TRBV2, the J call TRBJ1-1; D is uncertain. There are 11 residues in the CDR3. Per germline, CDR1 SNHLY and CDR2 FYNNEI. V lost 4 bases and J lost 11, with 11 bases in between. The DNA of the CDR3 is TGTGCCAGCAGTGGCTCAGACTTGGCTTTCTTT. Translating gives CASSGSDLAFF.

V and J are TRBV7-9 and TRBJ2-5, with D unclear. Trimming left V 5 bases short and J 4 bases short, with 11 bases between. Germline assignment: CDR1 SEHNR and CDR2 FQNEAQ (reference sequence). This CDR3 is built from 13 residues. The CDR3 region has the DNA TGTGCCAGCAGCCCACACTTTGTAGAGACCCAGTACTTC. Amino acids: CASSPHFVETQYF.

The chain uses TRBV5-1 and TRBJ2-7, with 11 bases fitting TRBD2. The germline V gene has CDR1 SGHRS and CDR2 YFSETQ. The CDR3 runs to 16 residues. V gave up 4 bases and J gave up 7 bases; unmatched junction bases: 13. The CDR3 here is CASSLGLAVLFNEQYF. The DNA for the CDR3 is TGCGCCAGCAGCCTGGGACTAGCGGTTCTCTTCAATGAGCAGTACTTC.

V gene TRBV20-1 combines with J gene TRBJ2-7; D may correspond to TRBD1 or TRBD2 (5 bases each). V shed 3 bases and J shed 3 bases, with 9 bases lying between them. CDR1 and CDR2 (germline): DFQATT, SNEGSKA (reference sequence). The CDR3 is 12 residues long. DNA for the CDR3: TGCAGTGCTAGTATGGGGGACTACGAGCAGTACTTC. Translating gives CSASMGDYEQYF.

The J gene is TRBJ1-2, the V gene TRBV5-1, with a tentative D call TRBD1 (6 bases). Trimming left V 0 bases short and J 7 bases short, with 13 bases between. CDR3 length: 14 amino acids. Germline CDR1 SGHRS, CDR2 YFSETQ. The CDR3 spells CASSLVAGAGGYTF. CDR3 coding DNA: TGCGCCAGCAGCTTGGTTGCAGGGGCAGGTGGCTACACCTTC.

The CDR3 region has the DNA TGCAGCGTTGCTCTGTACACTGAAGCTTTCTTT. It codes for CSVALYTEAFF. The V gene is TRBV29-1, the J gene TRBJ1-1; no definite D call. Germline CDR1 is SQVTM and CDR2 is ANQGSEA. There are 11 residues in the CDR3. Trimming took 4 bases from V and 3 from J, leaving 6 bases between them.

At least ten counts were recorded for this clonotype. The chain has TRBV7-2 and TRBJ2-5, with D perhaps assigned TRBD1 or TRBD2 (5 bases each). Germline CDR1 SGHTA, CDR2 FQGNSA. The CDR3 is 16 amino acids. The V end lost 6 bases, the J end lost 1 base, and 18 bases lay between the germline ends. CDR3 loop: CASRRQSRGTQETQYF. The CDR3 DNA follows: TGTGCCAGCAGACGACAGTCGAGGGGTACCCAAGAGACCCAGTACTTC.

A remark on this clonotype: A much larger clone lies one base from this, so it may be a read error. The chain has TRBV29-1 and TRBJ2-7; D is unclear. Deletions cut 5 bases from V and 4 bases from J, with 21 bases between. CDR1 and CDR2 (germline): SQVTM, ANQGSEA. The CDR3 is 15 residues long. The CDR3: CSVLPLGQTRYEQYF. The CDR3 coding sequence is TGCAGCGTTCTCCCCCTGGGCCAGACCCGTTACGAGCAGTACTTC.

The table lists this clonotype with many counts. The CDR3 sequence: CASSILAGGTDTQYF. Written as DNA, the CDR3 is TGTGCCAGCAGCATTCTAGCGGGAGGCACAGATACGCAGTATTTT. J is TRBJ2-3 and V is TRBV7-9, with 10 bases matching TRBD2. The CDR3 is 15 amino acids. V was clipped by 5 bases and J by 1 base; unmatched bases: 3. CDR1 and CDR2 (germline): SEHNR, FQNEAQ (reference sequence).

On this clonotype itself: This may arise from a read error, as a much more abundant clone is one base away. V usage is TRBV6-5 and J usage is TRBJ2-1, with TRBD1 matching over 7 bases. V lost 6 bases, J lost 10 bases, and 12 bases stayed unmatched. From germline, CDR1 is MNHEY and CDR2 SVGAGI. The CDR3 has 14 residues. The CDR3 DNA reads as TGTGCCAGCAGGCCGGGACAGCTACCCTACGAGCAGTTCTTC. This codes for CASRPGQLPYEQFF.

This clonotype has ten or more counts. The chain uses TRBV4-2 and TRBJ2-1; 11 bases are shared with TRBD2. Per the germline V gene, CDR1 is LGHNA and CDR2 is YNFKEQ. V shed 1 base and J 3 bases; nucleotides not matched to a gene: 8. This CDR3 has 18 residues. The CDR3 DNA is TGTGCCAGCAGCCAAGCCCCTAGCGGGGGGAGGGACTACAATGAGCAGTTCTTC. Translation gives CASSQAPSGGRDYNEQFF.

This clonotype was counted between two and nine times. The chain joins TRBV28 to TRBJ1-2, with a tentative D call TRBD1 (6 bases). Germline CDR1 MDHEN, CDR2 SYDVKM. The CDR3 totals 15 residues. Trimming pared 4 bases from V and 1 base from J, leaving 13 bases between. The CDR3 spells CASSSSGGNNYGYTF. In DNA form, the CDR3 reads TGTGCCAGCAGTTCCTCCGGGGGCAATAACTATGGCTACACCTTC.

Comment on this clonotype: With a much larger clone just one base away, this may be a read error. The chain employs TRBV5-1 and TRBJ2-5; no clear D gene. CDR3 length: 13 residues. From germline, CDR1 is SGHRS and CDR2 YFSETQ. This CDR3 reads CARSYQSEETQYF. The CDR3 DNA reads as TGCGCCCGCAGCTACCAGTCTGAGGAGACCCAGTACTTC. Together with reference TRBV5-1 and TRBJ2-5, the CDR3 gives the full variable domain: KAGVTQTPRYLIKTRGQQVTLSCSPISGHRSVSWYQQTPGQGLQFLFEYFSETQRNKGNFPGRFSGRQFSNSRSEMNVSTLELGDSALYLCARSYQSEETQYFGPGTRLLVL.

A few counts support this clonotype. A much larger clone sits a single nucleotide away, making a read error possible. The genes are TRBV29-1 and TRBJ2-5; 7 nucleotides agree with TRBD2. The junction had 17 bases not matched to a gene; V was cut back by 6 bases and J by 7 bases. Per germline, CDR1 SQVTM and CDR2 ANQGSEA. This CDR3 has 15 residues. This chain's CDR3 is CSVGLGRGGRGTQYF. The CDR3 region has the DNA TGCAGCGTCGGGTTGGGGAGGGGCGGACGAGGGACCCAGTACTTC. The full variable domain, its missing parts supplied by reference TRBV29-1 and TRBJ2-5, is SAVISQKPSRDICQRGTSLTIQCQVDSQVTMMFWYRQQPGQSLTLIATANQGSEATYESGFVIDKFPISRPNLTFSTLTVSNMSPEDSSIYLCSVGLGRGGRGTQYFGPGTRLLVL.

This clonotype was picked up a small number of times. The genes are TRBV11-2 and TRBJ2-1; tentative D call: TRBD1 (6 bases). The DNA end is more similar to TRBJ2-7, so the J call may be wrong. Germline loops: CDR1 SGHAT, CDR2 FQNNGV. The CDR3 is 14 residues long. DNA for the CDR3: TGTGCCAGCAGCTGTTTGGGGGCCTACAATGAGCAGTACTTC. Protein sequence: CASSCLGAYNEQYF.

The chain employs TRBV27 and TRBJ2-1; 10 nucleotides align to TRBD1. V trimming: 7 bases; J trimming: 8 bases; junction bases outside the gene matches: 5. The CDR3 runs to 13 residues. Germline values: CDR1 MNHEY, CDR2 SMNVEV (reference sequence). CDR3 in amino acids: CASTTGGQDEQFF. CDR3 in DNA: TGTGCCAGCACGACAGGGGGCCAGGATGAGCAGTTCTTC.

Notes on this clonotype: A much larger clonotype is one base distant, so this may be a read error. This chain uses TRBV5-1 with TRBJ2-3; tentatively, D is TRBD1 (5 bases). The V gene's germline CDR1 is SGHRS and CDR2 YFSETQ. CDR3 length equals 17 residues. Written as DNA, the CDR3 is TGCGCCAGCAGCAGCCGAGGCCTACTCCGGGCCACAGGTACGCAGTATTTT. Its translation is CASSSRGLLRATGTQYF. Together with reference TRBV5-1 and TRBJ2-3, the CDR3 gives the full variable domain: KAGVTQTPRYLIKTRGQQVTLSCSPISGHRSVSWYQQTPGQGLQFLFEYFSETQRNKGNFPGRFSGRQFSNSRSEMNVSTLELGDSALYLCASSSRGLLRATGTQYFGPGTRLTVL.

This clonotype has a handful of counts. The chain joins TRBV7-9 to TRBJ1-2; D is undetermined. Germline-derived CDR1 and CDR2 are SEHNR and FQNEAQ (reference sequence). CDR3 length equals 14 residues. V was trimmed by 5 bases and J by 4 bases, leaving 14 bases between them. CDR3 coding DNA: TGTGCCAGCAGCCCCACAGCGCGGGGCTATGGCTACACCTTC. Amino acids: CASSPTARGYGYTF.

A few counts support this clonotype. Being one base from a much bigger clone, this may be a read error. The genes are TRBV7-2 and TRBJ2-7; D is unclear. The CDR3 sequence is 14 residues long. Germline values: CDR1 SGHTA, CDR2 FQGNSA. CDR3 sequence reads: CASGLARNSYEQYF. DNA for the CDR3: TGTGCCAGCGGCTTAGCCAGAAATTCCTACGAGCAGTACTTC.

This clonotype was seen more than once but under ten times. The chain is built from TRBV12-3 or TRBV12-4 and TRBJ2-5, with a possible D match to TRBD2 (5 bases). CDR3 length: 14 residues. V lost 5 bases and J 2 bases, leaving 12 bases between the germline ends. The CDR3 reads CASSAGIPQETQYF. CDR3 DNA: TGTGCCAGCAGTGCCGGGATCCCTCAAGAGACCCAGTACTTC.

This clonotype has only a few counts. This chain joins TRBV19 and TRBJ2-1; 9 nucleotides line up with TRBD1. This CDR3 has 14 residues. The trim removed 10 bases at V and 3 bases at J, leaving 7 bases unmatched. Germline CDR1 reads LNHDA; CDR2 reads SQIVND (reference sequence). DNA of the CDR3: TGTGCCACCCGGACAGGGGCATTCTACAATGAGCAGTTCTTC. Its translation: CATRTGAFYNEQFF.

This clonotype showed up many times. The V gene is TRBV20-1, the J gene TRBJ2-7; 7 bases line up with TRBD1. CDR3 length: 14 amino acids. Germline V lookup: CDR1 DFQATT, CDR2 SNEGSKA (reference sequence). V was clipped by 0 bases and J by 2 bases; unmatched bases: 4. The CDR3 nucleotides are TGCAGTGCTAGAGAAACAGGGGAAGCCTACGAGCAGTACTTC. Its translation is CSARETGEAYEQYF.

The rearrangement joins TRBV20-1 to TRBJ1-2; 7 bases are shared with TRBD1. The CDR3 sequence is 13 residues long. The V gene end was trimmed by 4 bases and the J gene end by 3 bases; junction bases not matched to a gene: 5. Germline CDR1 reads DFQATT; CDR2 reads SNEGSKA (reference sequence). For the CDR3, the DNA is TGCAGTGCTAACCCGCAGGGGGACTATGGCTACACCTTC. This codes for CSANPQGDYGYTF.